This T cell receptor (beta chain) was observed in a study of human T cells and chemical hapten exposure. It was the library that attached unique molecular identifiers to individual cDNA molecules. TCRdb reprocessed the RACE reads with MiXCR, giving one entry per CDR3 protein. This sample has about 84,000 distinct CDR3 sequences; about 10% occur once, and the top ten carry about 5%. Sample time point: patch test 2, 6 weeks after DPC sensitization. Treatment meaning: therapeutic diphenylcyclopropenone sensitization with weekly scalp DPC. Participating donors were patients with alopecia, aged 18 to 70 years, considered appropriate candidates for DPC. The V and J ends lost 0 bases and 6 bases, in that order; junction bases with no gene match: 4. From germline, CDR1 is SGHTA and CDR2 FQGNSA. The CDR3 extends over 16 amino acids. This clonotype was seen many times.

The sequenced sample was whole blood, obtained in connection with sensitization to the hapten diphenylcyclopropenone (DPC). The genes are TRBV7-2 and TRBJ2-2; 10 bases agree with TRBD1. The receptor was derived from a woman between 50 and 59 years old with alopecia areata. Some clones in this sample may be carry-over from other donors' samples. The CDR3: CASSLAGTGVSGELFF. Written as DNA, the CDR3 is TGTGCCAGCAGCTTAGCCGGGACAGGGGTTTCCGGGGAGCTGTTTTTT.